The T cell receptor (beta chain) described here comes from a study of CD8 T cells in Susac syndrome. Study as a whole: When blood was collected, patients with Susac syndrome were therapy-naive, were taking corticosteroids, or were receiving intravenous immunoglobulin alone.

This clonotype appeared a single time. Its antigen is not identified. General study findings and limits: As the study acknowledged, the number of individuals who were part of its TCR sequencing and HLA analysis was relatively small.

Reverse transcription of 0.5 to 1 ug RNA used random hexamers. TCRdb re-analysed the immunoSEQ multiplex PCR reads in MiXCR, keeping a single row per CDR3 protein. The repertoire holds 140,000 to 150,000 distinct CDR3 sequences, with nearly 97% as singletons. With V trimmed by 0 bases and J by 3 bases, 5 bases remained unmatched. The CDR3 contains 15 residues. Germline CDR1 SGHVS, CDR2 FNYEAQ. The source material was CD4+ T cells from PBMCs. This receptor was taken from a human donor with Susac syndrome. The chain joins TRBV7-6 to TRBJ2-7; 7 bases line up with TRBD2. The CDR3 is CASSLAGGTHYEQYF. In nucleotides, the CDR3 is TGTGCCAGCAGCTTAGCGGGGGGGACCCACTACGAGCAGTACTTC.